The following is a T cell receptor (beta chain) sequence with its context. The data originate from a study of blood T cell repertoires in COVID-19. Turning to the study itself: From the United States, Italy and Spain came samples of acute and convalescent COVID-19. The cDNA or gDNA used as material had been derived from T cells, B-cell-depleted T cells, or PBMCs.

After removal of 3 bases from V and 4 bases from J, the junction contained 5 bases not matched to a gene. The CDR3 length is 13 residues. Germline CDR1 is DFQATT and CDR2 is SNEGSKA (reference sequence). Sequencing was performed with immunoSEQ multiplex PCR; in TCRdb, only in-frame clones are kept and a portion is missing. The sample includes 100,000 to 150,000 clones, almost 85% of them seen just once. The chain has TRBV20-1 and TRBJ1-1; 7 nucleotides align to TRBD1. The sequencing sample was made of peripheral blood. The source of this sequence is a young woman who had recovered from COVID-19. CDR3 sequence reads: CSASRQGSTEAFF. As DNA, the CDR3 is TGCAGTGCTAGTAGACAGGGCAGCACTGAAGCTTTCTTT.